This T cell receptor beta chain came from a study of cytomegalovirus exposure and HLA in healthy donors. The study, taken as a whole, reports: Reports credit the classifier with highly specific, highly sensitive diagnosis of cytomegalovirus status. TCR clusters originating in the first cohort tended to co-occur in the roughly 120 validation repertoires, according to a later analysis. Testing in vitro showed a few CMV-associated chains specific for CMV antigens.

A note on this clone: The antigen remains unidentified.

The donors were part of the validation cohort of more than 90 subjects. That cohort was separate from the first cohort, which comprised 666 subjects. V was shortened by 7 bases and J by 7 bases, with 17 bases between the two germline ends. This CDR3 spans 14 amino acids. Germline values: CDR1 LNHDA, CDR2 SQIVND (reference sequence). TCRdb's table, derived via immunoSEQ multiplex PCR, lists solely in-frame clones and lacks some. Of about 280,000 clones listed, approximately 88% are singletons. The V gene is TRBV19, the J gene TRBJ1-5; weak D call: TRBD1 (5 bases). Specimen: PBMCs. This clonotype was sampled from a woman aged 18-29 years in good health and CMV-seronegative. This chain's CDR3 is CASTGAGKSQPQHF. The DNA of the CDR3 is TGTGCCAGTACAGGAGCAGGGAAGTCACAGCCCCAGCATTTT.